This T cell receptor beta chain was profiled in a study of T cells in Graves' hyperthyroidism and ophthalmopathy. Points from the study as a whole: Stable hyperthyroidism was separated from ophthalmopathy by a model based on 13 V-J features.

Graves' hyperthyroidism without ophthalmopathy progression within 18 months was termed stable. Patients were excluded for uncontrolled infection, other autoimmune disease, pregnancy or lactation. RNA transcripts served as the template for amplifying TCR beta CDR3 regions. An initial round of RT-PCR targeting the TCR CDR3 relied on the HTBI primer set. Each CDR3 protein is one row after TCRdb ran MiXCR on the multiplex PCR reads. The repertoire holds 500,000 to 550,000 distinct CDR3 sequences, with less than 25% as singletons. This clonotype has a count of ten or more. Its target is unknown. Germline V gene sequence: CDR1 ENHRY, CDR2 SYGVKD. The CDR3 is 16 residues long. The V and J ends lost 6 bases and 2 bases, in that order; junction bases with no gene match: 10.

The chain uses TRBV10-3 and TRBJ2-5, with 9 bases aligning to TRBD2. The sequence derives from a man aged 18 to 35 with Graves' hyperthyroidism. Sequenced: blood. The CDR3 bases are TGTGCCATCAGCGGAGTACGAGCGGGGGGACAAGAGACCCAGTACTTC. Its protein product is CAISGVRAGGQETQYF.